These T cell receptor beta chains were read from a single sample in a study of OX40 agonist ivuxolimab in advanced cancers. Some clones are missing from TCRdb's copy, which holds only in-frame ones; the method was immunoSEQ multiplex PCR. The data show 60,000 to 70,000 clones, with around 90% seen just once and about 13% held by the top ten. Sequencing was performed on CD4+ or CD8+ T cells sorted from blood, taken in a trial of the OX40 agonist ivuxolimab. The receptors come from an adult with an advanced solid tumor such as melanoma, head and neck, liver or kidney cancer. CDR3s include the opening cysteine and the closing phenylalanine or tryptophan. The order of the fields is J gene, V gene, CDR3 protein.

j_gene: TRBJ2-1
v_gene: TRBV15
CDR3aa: CATSRDETFGLFNEQFF

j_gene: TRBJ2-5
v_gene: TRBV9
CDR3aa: CASTPGELQETQYF

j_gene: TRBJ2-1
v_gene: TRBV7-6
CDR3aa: CASSLAGVESSYNEQFF

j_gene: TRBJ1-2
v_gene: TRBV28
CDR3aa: CASSLPYGAVPYGYTF

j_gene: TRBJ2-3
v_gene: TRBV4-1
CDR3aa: CASSQEATQYF

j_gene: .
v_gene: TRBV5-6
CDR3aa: CASSSGQSSYEQYF

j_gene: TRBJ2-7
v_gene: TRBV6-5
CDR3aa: CASRTSGSCYEQYF

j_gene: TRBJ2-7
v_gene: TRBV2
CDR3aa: CASSEGPGQTYEQYF

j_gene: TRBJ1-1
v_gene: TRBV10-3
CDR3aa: CAIRPAHKTDPNTEAFF

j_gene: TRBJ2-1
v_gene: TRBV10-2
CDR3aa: CASSESTGLVSYNEQFF

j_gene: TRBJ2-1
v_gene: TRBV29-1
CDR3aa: CSVGGDSGRLYNEQFF

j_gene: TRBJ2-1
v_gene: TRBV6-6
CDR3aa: CASSWTSGNFYNEQFF

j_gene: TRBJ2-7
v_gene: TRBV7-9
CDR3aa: CASSLVGQGARYEQYF

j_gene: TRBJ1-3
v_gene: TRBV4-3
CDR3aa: CASSPGTGEGNTIYF

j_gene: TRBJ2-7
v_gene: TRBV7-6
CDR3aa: CASSFLTGEHRYEQYF

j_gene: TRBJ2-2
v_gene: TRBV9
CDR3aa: CASSTNYRGLNTGELFF

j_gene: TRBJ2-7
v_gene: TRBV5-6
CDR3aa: CASSLELADYEQYF